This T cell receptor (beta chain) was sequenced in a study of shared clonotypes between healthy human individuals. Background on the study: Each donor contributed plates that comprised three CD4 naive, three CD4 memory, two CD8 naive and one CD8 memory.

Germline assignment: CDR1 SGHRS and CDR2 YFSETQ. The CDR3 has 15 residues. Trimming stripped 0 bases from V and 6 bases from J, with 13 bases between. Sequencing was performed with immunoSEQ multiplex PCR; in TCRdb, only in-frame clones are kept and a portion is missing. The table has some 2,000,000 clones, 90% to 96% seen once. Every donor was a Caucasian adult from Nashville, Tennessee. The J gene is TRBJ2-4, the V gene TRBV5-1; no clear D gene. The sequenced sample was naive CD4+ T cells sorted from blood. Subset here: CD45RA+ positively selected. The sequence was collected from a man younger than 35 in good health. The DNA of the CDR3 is TGCGCCAGCAGCTTGGTGGTAGGGAAATCAAACATTCAGTACTTC. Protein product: CASSLVVGKSNIQYF. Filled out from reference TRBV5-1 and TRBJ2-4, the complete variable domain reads KAGVTQTPRYLIKTRGQQVTLSCSPISGHRSVSWYQQTPGQGLQFLFEYFSETQRNKGNFPGRFSGRQFSNSRSEMNVSTLELGDSALYLCASSLVVGKSNIQYFGAGTRLSVL.